The T cell receptor (beta chain) under discussion was sequenced for a study of Graves' ophthalmopathy and Graves' hyperthyroidism. About the research overall: Stable hyperthyroidism denotes an absence of ophthalmopathy throughout 18 months of follow-up.

This clonotype has just a few counts. Its antigen is currently unknown. Study-level results: With just over 70% sensitivity and roughly 72% specificity, the model predicted ophthalmopathy progression. In blood appeared most of the expanded thyroid clonotypes whose frequency exceeded 0.001.

RNA transcripts were the template, and TCR beta CDR3 regions were amplified from them. RT-PCR was first run with HTBI primers, then multiplex PCR in a second round. Each CDR3 protein gets one entry after TCRdb re-called the multiplex PCR reads with MiXCR. The sample lists 500,000 to 700,000 distinct CDR3 sequences, roughly 39% occurring once. Germline assignment: CDR1 SGHTA and CDR2 FQGNSA. The V end lost 2 bases, the J end lost 8 bases, and 12 bases lay between the germline ends. The CDR3 is 14 amino acids. Material: peripheral blood or thyroid tissue (not recorded which). V is TRBV7-2 and J is TRBJ1-4, with no clear D. The TCR originated in an adult man with Graves' hyperthyroidism. The CDR3: CASSLSGGWEKLFF. The CDR3 nucleotides are TGTGCCAGCAGCTTAAGTGGAGGGTGGGAAAAACTGTTTTTT.